The next 32 T cell receptor beta chains were all read from a single sample in a study of blood T cells in healthy people across ages. Combining a sample-barcoded 5' primer with a J-beta primer mix, a second PCR ran for roughly 7 to 11 cycles. TCRdb fed the 5' RACE reads into MiXCR, producing one record per CDR3 protein. The sample yields hundreds of thousands of distinct CDR3 sequences, approximately 30% seen once. Sequencing was performed on blood. The origin of the receptors is a woman aged 80 or older in good health.

This clonotype was found many times. A junction boundary mismatches the germline segment, possibly from a read error. The chain is built from TRBV5-1 and TRBJ1-1; D unclear. Germline CDR1 and CDR2: SGHRS and YFSETQ. The CDR3 has 13 amino acids. The CDR3 DNA follows: TGTGCCAGCAGCTTAGTGTCGAACACTGAAGCTTTCTTT. Translation gives CASSLVSNTEAFF.

Many counts were recorded for this clonotype. Here the CDR3 reads CASSPMGDRGRDEQFF. For the CDR3, the DNA is TGTGCCAGCAGTCCTATGGGGGACAGGGGTCGCGATGAGCAGTTCTTC. The chain carries TRBV6-1 and TRBJ2-1; 10 bases align to TRBD1. The CDR3 sequence is 16 residues long. With V trimmed by 5 bases and J by 8 bases, 12 bases remained unmatched. Germline V gives CDR1 MNHNS, CDR2 SASEGT.

This clonotype has ten or more counts. The J gene is TRBJ2-1, the V gene TRBV15; possibly TRBD1 for D (5 bases). With 2 bases removed from V and 0 bases from J, the gap between germline ends came to 11 bases. Germline lookup yields CDR1 LNHNV and CDR2 YYDKDF (reference sequence). This CDR3 has 16 residues. The CDR3 loop is CATSRKPGNSYNEQFF. The CDR3 DNA reads TGTGCCACCAGCAGAAAGCCAGGGAACTCCTACAATGAGCAGTTCTTC.

This clonotype has only a few counts. The gene calls are TRBV30 and TRBJ2-7, with 9 bases identical to TRBD2. The CDR3 is 17 amino acids. The V segment lost 1 base and the J segment 2 bases; nucleotides outside the gene matches: 12. The germline CDR1 and CDR2 sequences are GTSNPN and SVGIG (reference sequence). The DNA of the CDR3 is TGTGCCTGGAGTGCAAATCTCCACGCGGGGGGGCCCTACGAGCAGTACTTC. The encoded protein is CAWSANLHAGGPYEQYF.

Note on this clonotype: An end of the junction differs from the germline gene, which may be a read error. The chain has TRBV6-5 and TRBJ1-5, with unresolved D. Germline V gene data show CDR1 as MNHEY and CDR2 as SVGAGI. The CDR3 runs to 14 residues. The CDR3 sequence: CASGRDIFGQPPHF. CDR3 nucleotides: TGTGCCAGCGGGAGAGACATCTTCGGTCAGCCCCCGCATTTT.

This clonotype was detected a few times. A single base separates this from a much larger clone, so it may be a read error. This chain joins TRBV20-1 and TRBJ2-1, with 9 bases fitting TRBD2. The DNA matches TRBJ2-7 better at its end, which makes the J call doubtful. This CDR3 is 15 amino acids long. The germline V gene encodes CDR1 DFQATT and CDR2 SNEGSKA (reference sequence). CDR3 DNA: TGCAGTGCTCCACTGAGCGGGGGGTCGTTCAATGAGCAGTACTTC. This gives the protein CSAPLSGGSFNEQYF.

This clonotype was observed many times. The rearrangement links TRBV5-1 to TRBJ2-3; weak D call: TRBD2 (5 bases). The length of the CDR3 is 14 residues. The germline CDR1 and CDR2 sequences are SGHRS and YFSETQ. Trimming left V 3 bases short and J 2 bases short, with 10 bases between. The CDR3 is CASSSVGNTDTQYF. CDR3 DNA sequence: TGCGCCAGCAGCTCGGTCGGGAACACAGATACGCAGTATTTT.

This clonotype has ten or more counts. The DNA for the CDR3 is TGCGCCAGCAGCTCTACGAGGGGGACCACTGAAGCTTTCTTT. It yields the protein CASSSTRGTTEAFF. The gene calls are TRBV5-1 and TRBJ1-1; D may be TRBD1 (6 bases). V lost 3 bases and J lost 4, with 13 bases in between. Germline-derived CDR1 and CDR2 are SGHRS and YFSETQ. CDR3 length: 14 amino acids.

About this clonotype: The junction departs from germline at one end; a sequencing error may be responsible. This chain's CDR3 is CASSPRLRSFTGTQYF. As DNA, the CDR3 is TGCGCCAGCAGCCCCCGACTGCGCTCCTTCACAGGTACGCAGTATTTT. The genes are TRBV5-1 and TRBJ2-3; maybe TRBD1 (5 bases). This CDR3 has 16 residues. Germline CDR1 reads SGHRS; CDR2 reads YFSETQ.

J is TRBJ2-5 and V is TRBV4-2; unclear D gene. This CDR3 region has 11 residues. V was pared by 6 bases and J by 5 bases, with 7 bases between. Germline lookup yields CDR1 LGHNA and CDR2 YNFKEQ. The CDR3 coding sequence is TGTGCCAGCAGGAGTGGGGAGACCCAGTACTTC. It codes for CASRSGETQYF.

J is TRBJ1-3 and V is TRBV12-3 or TRBV12-4; 7 bases match TRBD1. With V trimmed by 3 bases and J by 0 bases, 5 bases remained unmatched. CDR3 length: 16 residues. CDR3 DNA: TGTGCCAGCAGTTTGGGACAGTTGAGCTCTGGAAACACCATATATTTT. Residues: CASSLGQLSSGNTIYF.

This clonotype was detected only a few times. The chain carries TRBV3-1 and TRBJ1-3; unclear D gene. The germline V gene encodes CDR1 LGHDT and CDR2 YNNKEL (reference sequence). The V and J ends lost 4 bases and 4 bases respectively, with 17 bases between them. The CDR3 contains 16 residues. In DNA, the CDR3 is TGTGCCAGCAGCCTGGGAATTCTGTCACTCGGAAACACCATATATTTT. It translates to CASSLGILSLGNTIYF.

This clonotype came up many times. The V call is TRBV15, the J call TRBJ1-2; D is ambiguous. Trimming removed 5 bases at V and 3 bases at J, with 16 bases between. CDR1 LNHNV and CDR2 YYDKDF come from the germline V gene (reference sequence). CDR3 length: 15 residues. Here the CDR3 reads CATSSPQVRYYGYTF. CDR3 nucleotide sequence: TGTGCCACCAGCTCTCCCCAGGTTAGGTACTATGGCTACACCTTC. Supplemented by reference TRBV15 and TRBJ1-2, the full variable domain reads DAMVIQNPRYQVTQFGKPVTLSCSQTLNHNVMYWYQQKSSQAPKLLFHYYDKDFNNEADTPDNFQSRRPNTSFCFLDIRSPGLGDTAMYLCATSSPQVRYYGYTFGSGTRLTVV.

The table lists this clonotype with many counts. This chain connects TRBV9 to TRBJ1-5; the D is unclear. V was pared by 4 bases and J by 6 bases, with 11 bases between. CDR3 length equals 13 residues. Germline CDR1 and CDR2: SGDLS and YYNGEE. CDR3 amino acids: CASSLYEGQPQHF. CDR3 nucleotide sequence: TGTGCCAGCAGCCTATATGAAGGTCAGCCCCAGCATTTT.

This CDR3 reads CASSRGGSTYEQYF. The CDR3 nucleotides read TGTGCCAGCAGCCGAGGGGGAAGTACCTACGAGCAGTACTTC. The chain couples TRBV7-2 to TRBJ2-7; possibly TRBD1 for D (6 bases). The germline V gene has CDR1 SGHTA and CDR2 FQGNSA. There are 14 residues in the CDR3. V was pared by 5 bases and J by 2 bases, with 13 bases between.

J is TRBJ2-5 and V is TRBV19, with D hard to call. The J call may be in error: the DNA end matches TRBJ2-7 better. This CDR3 contains 13 residues. Germline V gives CDR1 LNHDA, CDR2 SQIVND (reference sequence). Here the CDR3 reads CASSAQKMAEQYF. The CDR3 nucleotides are TGTGCCAGTAGTGCCCAGAAAATGGCCGAGCAGTACTTC.

This clonotype was observed at least ten times. The CDR3 sequence is CASSPRGGKNQPQHF. CDR3 nucleotide sequence: TGTGCCAGCAGTCCCAGGGGGGGGAAAAATCAGCCCCAGCATTTT. V usage is TRBV6-5 and J usage is TRBJ1-5, with 7 bases identical to TRBD1. The junction had 8 bases not matched to a gene; V was cut back by 5 bases and J by 4 bases. This CDR3 region has 15 residues. Germline CDR1 reads MNHEY; CDR2 reads SVGAGI.

This clonotype was observed once. V and J are TRBV5-1 and TRBJ2-4, with 7 bases matching TRBD1. The J segment lost 2 bases and the V segment lost 4 bases, leaving 9 bases of the junction unmatched. The germline CDR1 and CDR2 sequences are SGHRS and YFSETQ. The CDR3 runs 16 residues. The CDR3 DNA sequence: TGCGCCAGCAGCCCGGGACAGATAAACTCCAAAAACATTCAGTACTTC. This gives the protein CASSPGQINSKNIQYF.

The J gene is TRBJ2-1, the V gene TRBV5-1, with TRBD2 identical over 7 bases. Trimming at V came to 4 bases and at J to 5 bases, leaving 9 bases not matched to a gene. The CDR3 length is 15 residues. The germline gives CDR1 SGHRS, CDR2 YFSETQ. CDR3: CASSISGTTHNEQFF. In DNA, the CDR3 is TGCGCCAGCAGCATTTCCGGGACTACTCACAATGAGCAGTTCTTC.

This clonotype was seen many times. The chain has TRBV2 and TRBJ1-2; 9 bases are a match to TRBD1. Germline trimming cut 3 bases from V and 4 bases from J; bases unmatched to any gene: 6. The CDR3 sequence is 15 residues long. In germline, CDR1 is SNHLY, CDR2 FYNNEI. The CDR3 sequence: CASSEETGGRYGYTF. Written as DNA, the CDR3 is TGTGCCAGCAGTGAGGAGACAGGGGGTCGCTATGGCTACACCTTC.

The sample holds many counts of this clonotype. CDR3 residues: CSTGLAGGLYNEQFF. The CDR3 DNA reads TGCAGTACGGGACTAGCGGGGGGGCTCTACAATGAGCAGTTCTTC. The chain carries TRBV20-1 and TRBJ2-1; 16 bases are shared with TRBD2. The J segment lost 3 bases and the V segment lost 8 bases, leaving 4 bases of the junction unmatched. The CDR3 has 15 amino acids. Germline-derived CDR1 and CDR2 are DFQATT and SNEGSKA (reference sequence).

This sequence joins TRBV5-1 and TRBJ1-1; TRBD1 is a possible D gene (5 bases). The CDR3 loop spans 15 amino acids. Looked up from germline, CDR1 is SGHRS and CDR2 is YFSETQ. V dropped 4 bases and J dropped 1 base, with 14 bases sitting between them. Here the CDR3 DNA reads TGCGCCAGCAGCGTCGTACAGGAACCGAACACTGAAGCTTTCTTT. Translating it yields CASSVVQEPNTEAFF. Based on the CDR3 plus reference TRBV5-1 and TRBJ1-1, the full variable domain is KAGVTQTPRYLIKTRGQQVTLSCSPISGHRSVSWYQQTPGQGLQFLFEYFSETQRNKGNFPGRFSGRQFSNSRSEMNVSTLELGDSALYLCASSVVQEPNTEAFFGQGTRLTVV.

This clonotype came up many times. The chain has TRBV5-1 and TRBJ1-5; 10 bases align to TRBD1. CDR3 length equals 16 residues. From germline, CDR1 is SGHRS and CDR2 YFSETQ. V shed 3 bases, J shed 7 bases, and the junction held 10 bases outside the gene matches. The DNA for the CDR3 is TGCGCCAGCAGCTCAGGGACAGGGGAATCCTCCCAGCCCCAGCATTTT. It encodes CASSSGTGESSQPQHF.

This clonotype was detected many times. The chain recombines TRBV27 with TRBJ1-1; D not resolved. V was cut by 2 bases and J by 0 bases, with 13 bases left in between. This CDR3 spans 16 amino acids. Germline CDR1 and CDR2: MNHEY and SMNVEV (reference sequence). CDR3 sequence: CASSLRSTWMNTEAFF. The DNA for the CDR3 is TGTGCCAGCAGTTTAAGGTCTACTTGGATGAACACTGAAGCTTTCTTT.

In regard to this clonotype: A much larger clone lies one base from this, so it may be a read error. V usage is TRBV9 and J usage is TRBJ2-3; D is possibly TRBD1 or TRBD2 (5 bases each). CDR1 is SGDLS, CDR2 YYNGEE, per germline. The CDR3 is 13 amino acids. Trimming removed 5 bases from V and 5 bases from J, with 12 bases in between. The CDR3 sequence: CASSLGVEDTQYF. The CDR3 nucleotides read TGTGCCAGCAGTTTGGGGGTTGAAGATACGCAGTATTTT.

This clonotype was recorded at least ten times. V usage is TRBV5-1 and J usage is TRBJ2-1; tentative D call: TRBD2 (6 bases). There are 16 residues in the CDR3. In germline, CDR1 is SGHRS, CDR2 YFSETQ. With 0 bases removed from V and 6 bases from J, the gap between germline ends came to 16 bases. For the CDR3, the DNA is TGCGCCAGCAGCTTGGCTCCCGCGGGGTCAGCCAATGAGCAGTTCTTC. Residues: CASSLAPAGSANEQFF.

This clonotype was detected many times. The chain employs TRBV24-1 and TRBJ1-2; D is undetermined. The CDR3 length is 15 residues. Trimming removed 1 base at V and 3 bases at J, with 11 bases between. CDR1 KGHDR and CDR2 SFDVKD come from the germline V gene. For the CDR3, the DNA is TGTGCCACCAGTGATTTACGGGGATTCGACTATGGCTACACCTTC. Its translation: CATSDLRGFDYGYTF.

This clonotype came up once. Being one base from a much bigger clone, this may be a read error. J is TRBJ1-2 and V is TRBV9; 8 bases agree with TRBD1. Germline-derived CDR1 and CDR2 are SGDLS and YYNGEE. The CDR3 loop spans 15 amino acids. The CDR3 DNA follows: TGTGCCAGCAGCGTAGGGGCAGGGGGCAGATATGGCCACACCTTC. It yields the protein CASSVGAGGRYGHTF.

This clonotype was found many times. CDR3 DNA: TGTGCCAGCTCACCACCCCCTCGGGGGAATGAAAAACTGTTTTTT. Amino acids: CASSPPPRGNEKLFF. V usage is TRBV18 and J usage is TRBJ1-4; D is possibly TRBD1 (5 bases). V lost 0 bases and J 5 bases, leaving 10 bases between the germline ends. The CDR3 runs 15 residues. CDR1 is KGHSH, CDR2 LQKENI, per germline.

A remark on this clonotype: A read error may explain this, as a much larger clone is one base away. The rearrangement joins TRBV6-1 to TRBJ1-5, with D maybe TRBD1 (6 bases). Deletions cut 8 bases from V and 7 bases from J, with 15 bases between. From germline, CDR1 is MNHNS and CDR2 SASEGT. CDR3 size: 13 residues. CDR3 amino acids: CASFVGGAQPQHF. The CDR3 DNA is TGTGCCAGCTTCGTGGGGGGCGCGCAGCCCCAGCATTTT.

This clonotype was detected only a few times. The CDR3 DNA reads as TGTGCCAGCAGCCGGGCAGGGAGCACAGATACGCAGTATTTT. Protein: CASSRAGSTDTQYF. V is TRBV11-1 and J is TRBJ2-3; possibly TRBD1 for D (5 bases). The CDR3 totals 14 residues. Germline assignment: CDR1 SGHAT and CDR2 FQDESV (reference sequence). The germline V and J ends were trimmed by 5 bases and 0 bases, with 9 bases remaining between them. Supplemented by reference TRBV11-1 and TRBJ2-3, the full variable domain reads EAEVAQSPRYKITEKSQAVAFWCDPISGHATLYWYRQILGQGPELLVQFQDESVVDDSQLPKDRFSAERLKGVDSTLKIQPAELGDSAMYLCASSRAGSTDTQYFGPGTRLTVL.

In its sample, this clonotype was seen many times. The chain carries TRBV5-5 and TRBJ2-4; 11 bases are shared with TRBD2. The CDR3 consists of 18 residues. The V gene end was trimmed by 4 bases and the J gene end by 3 bases; junction bases not matched to a gene: 12. Germline-derived CDR1 and CDR2 are SGHKS and YYEKEE (reference sequence). DNA of the CDR3: TGTGCCAGCAGCCCCAGGATAGCGGGGGGGGTTGGCAAAAACATTCAGTACTTC. It specifies CASSPRIAGGVGKNIQYF.